This T cell receptor beta chain was recovered during a study of PD-L1 blockade in urothelial cancer. Study as a whole: Blood was evaluated 3 weeks (second dose) and 6 weeks after therapy began.

Profiling relied on immunoSEQ multiplex PCR, and the TCRdb table lists in-frame clones only, not all of them. The table shows 25,000 to 30,000 clones, with over 75% occurring only once. The sample was PBMCs, taken around atezolizumab (anti-PD-L1) treatment. The sequence derives from a man aged 45-65 years with urothelial cancer.

CDR3 sequence: CSVQQGAGSNTGELFF. For the CDR3, the DNA is TGCAGCGTCCAACAGGGGGCTGGATCGAACACCGGGGAGCTGTTTTTT. V is TRBV29-1 and J is TRBJ2-2, with 9 bases that match TRBD1. The V segment lost 6 bases and the J segment 0 bases; nucleotides outside the gene matches: 8. CDR1 is SQVTM and CDR2 is ANQGSEA in the germline V gene. CDR3 length: 16 residues.